These T cell receptor beta chains were read from a single sample in a study of tumor-infiltrating lymphocytes in primary liver carcinoma. TCRdb used MiXCR to reprocess the multiplex PCR reads, holding one entry per CDR3 protein. This table has about 19,000 distinct CDR3 sequences, around three quarters appearing once. The sequenced sample consisted of liver tumor tissue from sampling region 4. These receptors were collected from a woman under 40 with primary liver carcinoma and hepatitis B virus infection. Both conserved end residues are part of each CDR3. A D gene is named only where the DNA matches it firmly. Rows give clone size only sometimes, using once, few, many, or a class for an expanded clone.

>TRBD2|15|TRBV28|.|TRBJ2-1
TGTGTCACCCTGGCCTCTGCGGGAGGGCTTAATGAGCAGTTCTTC
CVTLASAGGLNEQFF
>TRBD1|17|TRBV11-2|.|TRBJ2-5
TGTGACAGCAGCCCCCCTGGACAGGGAGTTGGGAAAGAGACCCAGTGCTTC
CDSSPPGQGVGKETQCF
>.|12|TRBV11-2|.|TRBJ2-5
TGTGCCTGCAGCATAGGGCTAGAGACCCAGTACTTC
CACSIGLETQYF
>TRBD1|15|TRBV11-3|.|TRBJ2-7
TGTGCCAGCAGCTTCGGGACAGGTACAACCTACAAGCAGTACTTC
CASSFGTGTTYKQYF
>.|13|TRBV11-2|once|TRBJ2-1
TGTGCCAGCAGCTGGACTAACGGGGCAGAGCAGTTCTTC
CASSWTNGAEQFF
>.|13|TRBV28|.|TRBJ1-1
TGTGCCAGCCGCTTGAATACCGCCGTTGAAGCTTTCTTT
CASRLNTAVEAFF
>.|12|TRBV10-3|.|TRBJ2-7
TGTGCCATCAGTGGAGCGGACTACGAGCAGTGCTTC
CAISGADYEQCF
>.|14|TRBV28|.|TRBJ2-1
TGTGTCAGCAGATACACAGCGGGCAGGGATGAGCAGTTCTTC
CVSRYTAGRDEQFF
>TRBD1|20|TRBV11-2|.|TRBJ1-1
TGTGCCAGCAGCGCTTGGGACAGGGGGCGGAAGAGGTGGAGTAATACTGAAACTTTCTTT
CASSAWDRGRKRWSNTETFF
>.|15|TRBV6-5|.|TRBJ2-7
TGTGCCAGCGGTTACAAGAACAGTAGCTCCTACGAGCAGTACTTC
CASGYKNSSSYEQYF
>.|16|TRBV11-2|.|TRBJ2-2
TGTGCCAGCAGCTCCGATCCCCTATTGAACACCGGGGAGTTGTTTTTT
CASSSDPLLNTGELFF
>.|18|TRBV4-1|.|TRBJ2-3
TGCGCCAGCAACCAACTAGGCATGGTAGCTGAAGACTCGGATACACGGTATTTT
CASNQLGMVAEDSDTRYF
>.|13|TRBV11-1|.|TRBJ2-7
TGTACCAGCAGCTTAGGTTACATCCGCGAGCAATACTTC
CTSSLGYIREQYF
>.|19|TRBV11-2|.|TRBJ1-1
TGTGCCAGCAGCGCTCGGACGGGGCACAAGAGGTGGAGTAACACTGAAGCTTTCTTT
CASSARTGHKRWSNTEAFF
>.|18|TRBV4-1|.|TRBJ2-3
TGCGCCAGCAGCCAACTAAGCATGGTAGCTGAGGACTCGGATACGCAGTACTTT
CASSQLSMVAEDSDTQYF
>TRBD2|17|TRBV6-5|.|TRBJ2-2
TGTGCCAGTCAGGGCCGGCTAGCGGGAGTGGTTCGTGGGGAGTCGTTCTTT
CASQGRLAGVVRGESFF
>TRBD2|16|TRBV9|.|TRBJ2-1
TGTGCCAACAGCGCATATCCCTCGCGGGAGGGGCATCAGCAGTTCTTC
CANSAYPSREGHQQFF